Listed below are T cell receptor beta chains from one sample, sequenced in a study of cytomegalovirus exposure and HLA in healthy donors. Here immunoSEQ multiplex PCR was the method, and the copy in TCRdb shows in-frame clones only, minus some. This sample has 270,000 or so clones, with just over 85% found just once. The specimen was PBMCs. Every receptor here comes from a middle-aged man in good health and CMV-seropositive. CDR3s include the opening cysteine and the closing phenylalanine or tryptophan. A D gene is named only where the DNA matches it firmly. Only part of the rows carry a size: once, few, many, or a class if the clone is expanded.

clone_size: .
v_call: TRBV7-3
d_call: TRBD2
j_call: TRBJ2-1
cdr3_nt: TGTGCCAGCAGCCCTAGCTGGCGGGAGGTCGATGAGCAGTTCTTC
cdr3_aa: CASSPSWREVDEQFF

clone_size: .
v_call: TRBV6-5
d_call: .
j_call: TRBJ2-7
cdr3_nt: TGTGCCAGCAGACTCGACTACGAGCAGTACTTC
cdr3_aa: CASRLDYEQYF

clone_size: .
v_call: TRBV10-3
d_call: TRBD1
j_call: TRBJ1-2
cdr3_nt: TGTGCCATCAGTGCCCCGGGACAGGGGCCAAGGGATGGCTACACCTTC
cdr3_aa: CAISAPGQGPRDGYTF

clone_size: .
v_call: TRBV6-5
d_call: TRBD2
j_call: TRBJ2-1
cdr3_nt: TGTGCCAGCAGTTTATGGACTAGCGGAGACAATGAGCAGTTCTTC
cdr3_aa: CASSLWTSGDNEQFF

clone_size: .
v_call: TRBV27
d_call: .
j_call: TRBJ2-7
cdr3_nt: TGTGCCAGCAGTTACCTAGCGAGAGTACCCTACGAGCAGTACTTC
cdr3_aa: CASSYLARVPYEQYF

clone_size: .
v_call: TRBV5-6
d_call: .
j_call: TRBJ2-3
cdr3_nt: TGTGCCAGCAGGAGACGGGGGGCCGGCACAGATACGCAGTATTTT
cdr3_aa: CASRRRGAGTDTQYF

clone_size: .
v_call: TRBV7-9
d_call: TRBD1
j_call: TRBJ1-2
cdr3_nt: TGTGCCAGCAGCTTAGGACAGGGGGCATGGGGCTACACCTTC
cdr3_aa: CASSLGQGAWGYTF

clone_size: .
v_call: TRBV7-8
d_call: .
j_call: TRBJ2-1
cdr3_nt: TGTGCCAGCAGCTTTAGGGGATTAGGCAATGAGCAGTTCTTC
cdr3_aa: CASSFRGLGNEQFF

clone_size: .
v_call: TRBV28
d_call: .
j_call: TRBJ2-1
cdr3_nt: TGTGCCAGCAGCCTGACAGATGGTGATGAGCAGTTCTTC
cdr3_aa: CASSLTDGDEQFF

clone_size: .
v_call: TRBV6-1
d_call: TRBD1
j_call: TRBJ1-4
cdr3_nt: TGTGCCAGCAGCACAGGGGGGAGTGCTGAAAAACTGTTTTTT
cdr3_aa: CASSTGGSAEKLFF

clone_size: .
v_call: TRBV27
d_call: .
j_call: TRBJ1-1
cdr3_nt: TGTGCCAGCAGTTTCCGGGATTTGAACACTGAAGCTTTCTTT
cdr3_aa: CASSFRDLNTEAFF

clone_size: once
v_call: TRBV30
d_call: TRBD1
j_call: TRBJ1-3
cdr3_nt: TGTGCCTGGAGTGACGGACAGGGGCAAAACACCATATATTTT
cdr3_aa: CAWSDGQGQNTIYF

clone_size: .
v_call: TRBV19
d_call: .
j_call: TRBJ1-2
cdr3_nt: TGTGCCAGCACCGAACAGGCATACTATGGCTACACCTTC
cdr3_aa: CASTEQAYYGYTF

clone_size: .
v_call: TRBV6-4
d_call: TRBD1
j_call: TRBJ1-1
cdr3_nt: TGTGCCAGCAGTGACGAGATGGGACAGCGGAACACTGAAGCTTTCTTT
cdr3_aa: CASSDEMGQRNTEAFF

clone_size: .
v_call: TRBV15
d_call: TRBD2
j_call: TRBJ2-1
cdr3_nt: TGTGCCACCAGCAGGATGGGACTAGCGGGAGTAGGGGCCTACAATGAGCAGTTCTTC
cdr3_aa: CATSRMGLAGVGAYNEQFF

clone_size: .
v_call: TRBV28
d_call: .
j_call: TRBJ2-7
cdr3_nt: TGTGCCAGCAGTTTTTTGGGGGCCACCTACGAGCAGTACTTC
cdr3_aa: CASSFLGATYEQYF

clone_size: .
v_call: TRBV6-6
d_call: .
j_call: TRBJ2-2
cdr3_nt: TGTGCCAGCATCGAACAGGGCCCCGGGGAGCTGTTTTTT
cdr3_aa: CASIEQGPGELFF

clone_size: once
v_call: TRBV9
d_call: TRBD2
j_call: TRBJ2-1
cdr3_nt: TGTGCCAGCAGCGCGACTAGCGACGATGAGCAGTTCTTC
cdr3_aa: CASSATSDDEQFF

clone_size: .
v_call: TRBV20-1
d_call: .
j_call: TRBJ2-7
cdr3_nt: TGCAGTGCTAGTCCCCTCTACGAGCAGTACTTC
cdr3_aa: CSASPLYEQYF

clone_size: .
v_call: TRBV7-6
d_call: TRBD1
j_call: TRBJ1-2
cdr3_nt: TGTGCCAGCAGCGAGGGAGTAGGGGGCGTCTATGGCTACACCTTC
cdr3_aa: CASSEGVGGVYGYTF

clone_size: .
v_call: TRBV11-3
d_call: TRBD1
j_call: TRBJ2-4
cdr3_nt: TGTGCCAGCAGCCCGAGGACAGGGGGCGGATCAGTTCAGTACTTC
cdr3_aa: CASSPRTGGGSVQYF

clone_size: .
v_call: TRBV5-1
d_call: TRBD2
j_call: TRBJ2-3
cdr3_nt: TGCGCCAGCAGTCAGACTAGCGGCACAGATACGCAGTATTTT
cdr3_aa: CASSQTSGTDTQYF

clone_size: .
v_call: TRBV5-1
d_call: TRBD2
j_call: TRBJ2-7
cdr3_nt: TGCGCCACCTCATATGCGGGAGGGTCCTACGAGCAGTACTTC
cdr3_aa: CATSYAGGSYEQYF

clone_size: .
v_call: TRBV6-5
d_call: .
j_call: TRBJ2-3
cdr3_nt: TGTGCCAGCAGCTCCTACCCGAACAGTTTTGATACGCAGTATTTT
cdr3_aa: CASSSYPNSFDTQYF

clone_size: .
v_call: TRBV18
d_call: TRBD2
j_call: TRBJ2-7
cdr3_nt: TGTGCCAGCTCACCCCCTAGCGGGAGCCTCTACGAGCAGTACTTC
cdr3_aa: CASSPPSGSLYEQYF

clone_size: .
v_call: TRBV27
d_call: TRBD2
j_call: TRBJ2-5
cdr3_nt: TGTGCCAGCAGTTCGGGACTAGCGAGTTGGACCCAGTACTTC
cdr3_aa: CASSSGLASWTQYF

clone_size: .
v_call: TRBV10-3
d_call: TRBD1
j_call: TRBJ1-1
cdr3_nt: TGTGCCATCAGCCCCCGGGACAGGGAGAAGAACACTGAAGCTTTCTTT
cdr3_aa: CAISPRDREKNTEAFF

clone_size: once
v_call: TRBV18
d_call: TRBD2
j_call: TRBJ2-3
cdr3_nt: TGTGCCAGCTCACCCAGACTAGCGGGGAACACAGATACGCAGTATTTT
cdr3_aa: CASSPRLAGNTDTQYF

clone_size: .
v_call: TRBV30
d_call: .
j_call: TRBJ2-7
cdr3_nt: TGTGCCTGGAGGGACACCTACGAGCAGTACTTC
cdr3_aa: CAWRDTYEQYF

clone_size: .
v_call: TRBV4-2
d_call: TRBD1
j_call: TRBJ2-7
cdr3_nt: TGTGCCAGCAGCTCCCAGACAGGGAGCTCCTACGAGCAGTACTTC
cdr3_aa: CASSSQTGSSYEQYF

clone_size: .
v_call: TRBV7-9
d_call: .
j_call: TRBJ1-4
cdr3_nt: TGTGCCAGCAGCTCACGTCGGGTTAGCAGTGCAACTAATGAAAAACTGTTTTTT
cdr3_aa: CASSSRRVSSATNEKLFF

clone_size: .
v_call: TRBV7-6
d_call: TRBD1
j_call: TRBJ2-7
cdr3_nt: TGTGCCAGCAGTCCCCGGACAGGCAGCTACGAGCAGTACTTC
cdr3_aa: CASSPRTGSYEQYF

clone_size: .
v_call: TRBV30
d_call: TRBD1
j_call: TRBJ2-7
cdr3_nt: TGTGCCTGGACTACCGGGACAGGGGCGGCCGAGCAGTACTTC
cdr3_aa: CAWTTGTGAAEQYF

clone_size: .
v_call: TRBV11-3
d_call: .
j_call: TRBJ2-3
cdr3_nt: TGTGCCAGCAGCGCCCGACAGGACGATACGCAGTATTTT
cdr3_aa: CASSARQDDTQYF

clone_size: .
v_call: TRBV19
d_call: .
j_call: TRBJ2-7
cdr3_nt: TGTGCCAGTAGTACAGGGATTTGGAACGAGCAGTACTTC
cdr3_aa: CASSTGIWNEQYF

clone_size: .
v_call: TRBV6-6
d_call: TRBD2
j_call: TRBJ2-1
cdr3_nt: TGTGCCAGCAGTCAACTAGCGGGAGTGCAGTTCTTC
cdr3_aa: CASSQLAGVQFF

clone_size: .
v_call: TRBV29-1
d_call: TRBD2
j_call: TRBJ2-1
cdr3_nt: TGCGGCGTTGAAGGGGCGGGAGGGCCCTACAATGAGCAGTTCTTC
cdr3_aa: CGVEGAGGPYNEQFF

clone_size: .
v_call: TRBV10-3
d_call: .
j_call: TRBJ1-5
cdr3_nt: TGTGCCATCAGTGAGTCGCAGAGGGATGGCAATCAGCCCCAGCATTTT
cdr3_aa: CAISESQRDGNQPQHF

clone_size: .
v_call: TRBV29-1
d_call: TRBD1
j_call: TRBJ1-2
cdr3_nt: TGCAGCGTTGATGGCAGGGGGCTAGGCTACACCTTC
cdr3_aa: CSVDGRGLGYTF

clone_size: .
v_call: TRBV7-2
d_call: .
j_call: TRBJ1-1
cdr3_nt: TGTGCCAGCAGCTTAGCCAGGAACACTGAAGCTTTCTTT
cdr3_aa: CASSLARNTEAFF

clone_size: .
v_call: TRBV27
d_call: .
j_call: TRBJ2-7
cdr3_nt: TGTGCCAGCAGTTCCCAGGGGAGGGCCACCTACGAGCAGTACTTC
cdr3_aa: CASSSQGRATYEQYF

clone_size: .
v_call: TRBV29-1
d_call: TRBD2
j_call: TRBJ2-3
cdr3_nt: TGCAGCATGGGGCGGGCTAGCGGGAGGAGCACAGATACGCAGTATTTT
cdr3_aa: CSMGRASGRSTDTQYF

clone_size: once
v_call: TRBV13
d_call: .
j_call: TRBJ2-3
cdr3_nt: TGTGCCAGCAGCTCCGGGACTAGCACAGATACGCAGTATTTT
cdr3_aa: CASSSGTSTDTQYF

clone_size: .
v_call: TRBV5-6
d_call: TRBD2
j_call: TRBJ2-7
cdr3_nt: TGTGCCAGCAGCTTGAGGGAGGGCATCTCCTACGAGCAGTACTTC
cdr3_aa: CASSLREGISYEQYF

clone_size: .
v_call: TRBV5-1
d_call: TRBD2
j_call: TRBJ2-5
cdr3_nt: TGCGCCAGCAGCTGGCGGGCGTCTAGGGGAGGGGAGACCCAGTACTTC
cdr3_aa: CASSWRASRGGETQYF

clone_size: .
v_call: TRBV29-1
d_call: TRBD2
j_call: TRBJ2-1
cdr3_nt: TGCAGCGTTGTGGGAGGGGCGGGAGCGTACAATGAGCAGTTCTTC
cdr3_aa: CSVVGGAGAYNEQFF

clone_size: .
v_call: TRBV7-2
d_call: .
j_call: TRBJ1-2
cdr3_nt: TGTGCCAGCAGCCCCGTCGCGGGGGGGTATGGCTACACCTTC
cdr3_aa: CASSPVAGGYGYTF

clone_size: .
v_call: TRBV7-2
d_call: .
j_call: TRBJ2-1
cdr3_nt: TGTGCCAGCAGCTTAGGGGCTGGGAATGAGCAGTTCTTC
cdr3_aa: CASSLGAGNEQFF